This TCR beta chain was obtained from a study of blood T cells in healthy people across ages. Study-level results: The study could not conclusively compare naive and antigen-experienced cells, given its unsorted PBMCs.

Primed by a sample-barcoded 5' primer and a J-beta primer mix, a second PCR proceeded for roughly 7 to 12 cycles. MiXCR, run by TCRdb on the 5' RACE reads, gives a single entry per CDR3 protein. The sample includes around 1,900,000 distinct CDR3 sequences, about two fifths seen only once; the top ten take roughly 23%. Notes on this clonotype: Its antigen remains unknown.

The TCR was taken from a human donor in good health. The specimen was blood.

CDR3 in amino acids: CASSLSTGMDEQYF. CDR3 nucleotides: TGTGCCAGCAGCTTAAGTACAGGCATGGACGAGCAGTACTTC. The chain combines TRBV7-9 with TRBJ2-7, with TRBD1 as a possible D gene (5 bases). The ends were cut back, 2 bases at V and 5 bases at J, with 13 bases in the middle. CDR1 and CDR2 (germline): SEHNR, FQNEAQ (reference sequence). CDR3 length: 14 residues.